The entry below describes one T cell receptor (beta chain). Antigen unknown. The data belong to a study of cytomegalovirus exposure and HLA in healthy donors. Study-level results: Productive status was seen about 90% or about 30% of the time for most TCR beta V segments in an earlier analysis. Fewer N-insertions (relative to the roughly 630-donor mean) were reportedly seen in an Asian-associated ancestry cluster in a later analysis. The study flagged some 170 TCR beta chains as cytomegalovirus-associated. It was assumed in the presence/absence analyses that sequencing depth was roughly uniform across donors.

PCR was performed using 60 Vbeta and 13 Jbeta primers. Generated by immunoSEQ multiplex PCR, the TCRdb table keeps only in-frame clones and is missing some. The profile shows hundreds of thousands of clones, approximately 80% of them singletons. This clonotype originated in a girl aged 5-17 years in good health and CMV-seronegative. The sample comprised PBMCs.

The CDR3 nucleotides are TGCGCCAGCAGCTCGGACAGGGGTGGCTACACCTTC. Amino acid sequence: CASSSDRGGYTF. The chain links TRBV5-1 to TRBJ1-2, with 9 bases matching TRBD1. The V gene's germline CDR1 is SGHRS and CDR2 YFSETQ. The CDR3 loop spans 12 amino acids. Trimming cost V 3 bases and J 7 bases; bases outside gene matches: 1.